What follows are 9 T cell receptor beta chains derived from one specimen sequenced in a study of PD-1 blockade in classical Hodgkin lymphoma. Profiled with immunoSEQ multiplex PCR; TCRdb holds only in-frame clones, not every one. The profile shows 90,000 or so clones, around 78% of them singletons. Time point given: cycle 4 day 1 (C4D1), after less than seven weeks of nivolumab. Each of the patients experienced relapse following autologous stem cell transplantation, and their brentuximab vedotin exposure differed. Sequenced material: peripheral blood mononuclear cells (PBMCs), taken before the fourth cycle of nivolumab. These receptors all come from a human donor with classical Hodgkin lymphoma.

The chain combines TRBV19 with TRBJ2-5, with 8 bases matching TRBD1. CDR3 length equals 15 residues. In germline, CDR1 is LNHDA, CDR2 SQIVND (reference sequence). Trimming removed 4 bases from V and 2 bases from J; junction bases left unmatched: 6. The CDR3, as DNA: TGTGCCAGTAGTAACAGGGGGAGTAAACAAGAGACCCAGTACTTC. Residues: CASSNRGSKQETQYF.

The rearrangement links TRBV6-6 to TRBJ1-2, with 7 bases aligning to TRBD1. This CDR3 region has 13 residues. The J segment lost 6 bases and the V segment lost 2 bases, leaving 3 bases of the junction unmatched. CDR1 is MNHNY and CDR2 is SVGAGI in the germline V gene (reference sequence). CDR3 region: CASSYGTVDGYTF. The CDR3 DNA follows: TGTGCCAGCAGTTACGGGACAGTAGATGGCTACACCTTC.

CDR3 nucleotides: TGCGCCAGCAGCCGCGAACCCGGCCGAGGTAGTGAAAAACTGTTTTTT. Protein product: CASSREPGRGSEKLFF. The chain carries TRBV5-1 and TRBJ1-4, with D hard to call. The CDR3 spans 16 residues. Trimming removed 4 bases at V and 7 bases at J, with 20 bases between. The germline gives CDR1 SGHRS, CDR2 YFSETQ.

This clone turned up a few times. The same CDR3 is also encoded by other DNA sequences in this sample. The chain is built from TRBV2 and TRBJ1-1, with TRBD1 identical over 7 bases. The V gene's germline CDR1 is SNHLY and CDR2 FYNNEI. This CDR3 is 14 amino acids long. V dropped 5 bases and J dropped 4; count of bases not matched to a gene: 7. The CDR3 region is CASSYDRAGTEAFF. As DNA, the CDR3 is TGTGCCAGCAGTTACGACAGGGCGGGCACTGAAGCTTTCTTT.

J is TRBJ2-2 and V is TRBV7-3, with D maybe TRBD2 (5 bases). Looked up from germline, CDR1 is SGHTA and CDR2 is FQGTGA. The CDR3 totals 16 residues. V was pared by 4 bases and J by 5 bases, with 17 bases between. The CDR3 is CASSSDPGNQTGELFF. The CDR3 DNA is TGTGCCAGCAGCTCCGATCCGGGGAACCAGACCGGGGAGCTGTTTTTT. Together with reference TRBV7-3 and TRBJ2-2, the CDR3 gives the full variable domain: GAGVSQTPSNKVTEKGKYVELRCDPISGHTALYWYRQSLGQGPEFLIYFQGTGAADDSGLPNDRFFAVRPEGSVSTLKIQRTERGDSAVYLCASSSDPGNQTGELFFGEGSRLTVL.

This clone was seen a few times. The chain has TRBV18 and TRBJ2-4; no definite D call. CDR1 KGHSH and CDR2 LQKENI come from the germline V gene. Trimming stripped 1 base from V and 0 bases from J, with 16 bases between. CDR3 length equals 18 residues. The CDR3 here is CASSPLEVSMLAKNIQYF. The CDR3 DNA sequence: TGTGCCAGCTCACCACTTGAAGTCAGCATGCTAGCCAAAAACATTCAGTACTTC. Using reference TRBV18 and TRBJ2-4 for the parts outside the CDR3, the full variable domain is NAGVMQNPRHLVRRRGQEARLRCSPMKGHSHVYWYRQLPEEGLKFMVYLQKENIIDESGMPKERFSAEFPKEGPSILRIQQVVRGDSAAYFCASSPLEVSMLAKNIQYFGAGTRLSVL.

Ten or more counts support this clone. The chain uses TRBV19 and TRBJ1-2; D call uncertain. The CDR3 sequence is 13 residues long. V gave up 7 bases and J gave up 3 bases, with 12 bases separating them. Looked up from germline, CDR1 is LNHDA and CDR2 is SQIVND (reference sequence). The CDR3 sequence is CASISDGYYGYTF. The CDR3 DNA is TGTGCCAGTATCTCGGACGGGTACTATGGCTACACCTTC.

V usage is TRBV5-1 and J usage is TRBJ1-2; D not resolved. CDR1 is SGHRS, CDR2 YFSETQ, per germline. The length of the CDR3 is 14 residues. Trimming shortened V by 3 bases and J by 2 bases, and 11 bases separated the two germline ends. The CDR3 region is CASSSDLGNYGYTF. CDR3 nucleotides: TGCGCCAGCAGCTCTGACCTGGGGAACTATGGCTACACCTTC.

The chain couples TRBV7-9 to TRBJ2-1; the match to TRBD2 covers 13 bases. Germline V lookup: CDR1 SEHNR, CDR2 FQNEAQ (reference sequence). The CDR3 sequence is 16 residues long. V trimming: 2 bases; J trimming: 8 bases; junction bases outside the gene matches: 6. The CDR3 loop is CASSLYATSGRDEQFF. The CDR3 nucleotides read TGTGCCAGCAGCTTATACGCTACTAGCGGGAGGGATGAGCAGTTCTTC.